The 3 T cell receptor beta chains below all came from one sample that was sequenced in a study of blood T cell repertoires in COVID-19 (dated by TCRdb to the early 2020s). Libraries were made using the immunoSEQ multiplex PCR assay. The table was pulled from immuneACCESS by TCRdb, which kept in-frame rearrangements only. Such tables lose some clones; where checked, under half of the loss comes from unresolved V genes, and the rest has no known cause. The sample table records around 300,000 clones; approximately 85% of these occur just once. The ten largest clones add up to about 10% of the sample. The sequencing input was peripheral blood. Receptors were obtained from a woman aged 70-85 years with acute or convalescent COVID-19.

The V gene is TRBV7-9, the J gene TRBJ2-5; D is perhaps TRBD2 (6 bases). CDR1 and CDR2 (germline): SEHNR, FQNEAQ (reference sequence). The CDR3 covers 14 residues. V was trimmed by 5 bases and J by 6 bases, leaving 16 bases between them. For the CDR3, the DNA is TGTGCCAGCAGCGGTCAAACGGCGGGAAAGACCCAGTACTTC. Translated, it gives CASSGQTAGKTQYF. The full variable domain, rest sourced from reference TRBV7-9 and TRBJ2-5, is DTGVSQNPRHKITKRGQNVTFRCDPISEHNRLYWYRQTLGQGPEFLTYFQNEAQLEKSRLLSDRFSAERPKGSFSTLEIQRTEQGDSAMYLCASSGQTAGKTQYFGPGTRLLVL.

This clone has just a few counts. The V call is TRBV5-1, the J call TRBJ2-7, with 9 bases identical to TRBD2. Germline V gene lookup returns CDR1 SGHRS and CDR2 YFSETQ. Unmatched junction bases numbered 4, after V lost 4 bases and J lost 2 bases. This CDR3 spans 14 amino acids. This CDR3 is CASSSGGPPYEQYF. The CDR3 region has the DNA TGCGCCAGCAGCAGCGGGGGGCCTCCCTACGAGCAGTACTTC.

The V and J genes are TRBV29-1 and TRBJ1-1; a possible D gene is TRBD1 (6 bases). V gave up 7 bases and J gave up 4 bases, with 13 bases separating them. Germline-derived CDR1 and CDR2 are SQVTM and ANQGSEA. The CDR3 is 12 residues long. CDR3 in DNA: TGCAGCGCCGAGGGGGTAGGCACTGAAGCTTTCTTT. Translating gives CSAEGVGTEAFF.